A selection of T cell receptor beta chains follows, all from one sample in a study of blood T cell repertoires in COVID-19. Data came from immunoSEQ multiplex PCR; TCRdb stores just in-frame clones and leaves some out. The table lists about 250,000 clones, about 88% of them singletons. Sequencing input: peripheral blood. Source of these receptors: a woman in her thirties or forties who had recovered from COVID-19. CDR3s include the opening cysteine and the closing phenylalanine or tryptophan. The D gene is left open where the match is weak. Size is stated for part of the rows, as once, few or many counts, or as a class when the clone is expanded.

clone size,D gene,J gene,V gene,CDR3 protein,CDR3 DNA
.,.,TRBJ1-1,TRBV30,CAWSVRGNTEAFF,TGTGCCTGGAGTGTTCGGGGGAACACTGAAGCTTTCTTT
.,TRBD1,TRBJ1-4,TRBV2,CASSARNGGQGGKLFF,TGTGCCAGCAGTGCCCGAAACGGGGGACAGGGTGGGAAACTGTTTTTT
.,.,TRBJ1-3,TRBV6-5,CASSPRGAGNTIYF,TGTGCCAGCAGTCCCCGGGGGGCTGGAAACACCATATATTTT
.,.,TRBJ1-3,TRBV11-3,CASCVNSGNTIYF,TGTGCCAGTTGTGTAAACTCTGGAAACACCATATATTTT
.,TRBD1,TRBJ1-2,TRBV24-1,CATSDPGQGDYGYTF,TGTGCCACCAGTGATCCTGGACAGGGGGACTATGGCTACACCTTC
.,.,TRBJ2-5,TRBV19,CASSMVAEETQYF,TGTGCCAGTAGTATGGTAGCAGAAGAGACCCAGTACTTC
.,.,TRBJ1-2,TRBV4-2,CASSQDGAGAGFGYTF,TGTGCCAGCAGCCAAGATGGGGCAGGGGCAGGGTTTGGCTACACCTTC
.,.,TRBJ2-7,TRBV6-1,CASSEVASLSYEQYF,TGTGCCAGCAGTGAAGTCGCTAGCCTCTCCTACGAGCAGTACTTC
.,.,TRBJ2-1,TRBV5-1,CASSFGGSSYNEQFF,TGCGCCAGCAGCTTTGGTGGGAGCTCCTACAATGAGCAGTTCTTC
once,TRBD1,TRBJ1-4,TRBV5-1,CASSRQGAGEKLFF,TGCGCCAGCAGCCGACAGGGGGCGGGTGAAAAACTGTTTTTT
.,.,TRBJ1-1,TRBV7-9,CASSLRAREAEAFF,TGTGCCAGCAGCTTAAGGGCCAGGGAGGCTGAAGCTTTCTTT
.,.,TRBJ1-2,TRBV4-1,CASSQPRGRGGYGYTF,TGCGCCAGCAGCCAACCTCGGGGACGGGGGGGCTATGGCTACACCTTC
.,TRBD2,TRBJ2-4,TRBV7-6,CASSPGLAGGPLSKNIQYF,TGTGCCAGCAGCCCCGGACTAGCGGGAGGGCCTCTCTCCAAAAACATTCAGTACTTC
.,.,TRBJ1-2,TRBV6-5,CASSYGTRGGYGYTF,TGTGCCAGCAGTTACGGTACCCGGGGTGGCTATGGCTACACCTTC
.,TRBD1,TRBJ1-1,TRBV12-5,CASGLFLGQGVGVTEAFF,TGTGCTAGTGGTTTGTTCCTAGGACAGGGTGTCGGGGTCACTGAAGCTTTCTTT
.,.,TRBJ1-2,TRBV27,CASSPDQRGYTF,TGTGCCAGCAGTCCAGACCAGCGGGGCTACACCTTC
.,.,TRBJ2-2,TRBV6-5,CASRDTLPPGELFF,TGTGCCAGCAGAGACACTCTCCCTCCCGGGGAGCTGTTTTTT
.,.,TRBJ2-5,TRBV29-1,CSGGRAQETQYF,TGCAGCGGCGGGCGGGCCCAAGAGACCCAGTACTTC
.,.,TRBJ1-1,TRBV7-5,CARSHVQGRAEAFF,TGTGCCAGAAGCCATGTCCAGGGGCGGGCTGAAGCTTTCTTT
.,.,TRBJ1-1,TRBV7-2,CASSLGTRSEAFF,TGTGCCAGCAGCTTGGGGACAAGGTCTGAAGCTTTCTTT
few,.,TRBJ2-3,TRBV27,CASSPRRGDTQYF,TGTGCCAGCAGCCCTCGCCGGGGAGATACGCAGTATTTT